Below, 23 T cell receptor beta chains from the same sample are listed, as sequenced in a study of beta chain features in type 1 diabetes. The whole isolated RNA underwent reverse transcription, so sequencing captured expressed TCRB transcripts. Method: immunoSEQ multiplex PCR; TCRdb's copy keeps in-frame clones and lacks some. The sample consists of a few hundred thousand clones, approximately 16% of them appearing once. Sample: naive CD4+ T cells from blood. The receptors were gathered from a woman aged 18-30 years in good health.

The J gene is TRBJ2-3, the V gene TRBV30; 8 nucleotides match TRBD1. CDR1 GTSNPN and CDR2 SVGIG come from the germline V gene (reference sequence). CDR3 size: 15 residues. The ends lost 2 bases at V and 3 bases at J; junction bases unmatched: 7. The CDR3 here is CAWSRKDRVTDTQYF. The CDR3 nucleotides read TGTGCCTGGAGTCGGAAGGACAGGGTTACAGATACGCAGTATTTT. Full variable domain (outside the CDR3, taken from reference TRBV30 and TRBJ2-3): SQTIHQWPATLVQPVGSPLSLECTVEGTSNPNLYWYRQAAGRGLQLLFYSVGIGQISSEVPQNLSASRPQDRQFILSSKKLLLSDSGFYLCAWSRKDRVTDTQYFGPGTRLTVL.

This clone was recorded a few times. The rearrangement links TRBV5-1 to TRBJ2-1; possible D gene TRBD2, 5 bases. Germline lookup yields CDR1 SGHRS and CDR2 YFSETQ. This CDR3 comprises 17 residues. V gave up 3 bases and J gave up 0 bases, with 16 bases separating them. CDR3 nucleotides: TGCGCCAGCAGCTCGGACTCAGGTGAGAACTCCTACAATGAGCAGTTCTTC. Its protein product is CASSSDSGENSYNEQFF.

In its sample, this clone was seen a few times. CDR3 sequence reads: CAWTVPKVSYGYTF. The CDR3 nucleotides are TGTGCCTGGACAGTCCCCAAAGTCAGCTATGGCTACACCTTC. The V call is TRBV30, the J call TRBJ1-2; no reliable D call. The V end was cut by 4 bases, the J end by 4 bases, with 16 bases between. Germline V gives CDR1 GTSNPN, CDR2 SVGIG (reference sequence). The CDR3 has 14 residues.

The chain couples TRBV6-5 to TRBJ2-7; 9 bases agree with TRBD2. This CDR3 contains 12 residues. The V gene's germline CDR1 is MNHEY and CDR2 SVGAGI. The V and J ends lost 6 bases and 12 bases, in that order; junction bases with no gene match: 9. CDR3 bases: TGTGCCAGCAGCCCACGAAGCGGGAGGATGTACTTC. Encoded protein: CASSPRSGRMYF.

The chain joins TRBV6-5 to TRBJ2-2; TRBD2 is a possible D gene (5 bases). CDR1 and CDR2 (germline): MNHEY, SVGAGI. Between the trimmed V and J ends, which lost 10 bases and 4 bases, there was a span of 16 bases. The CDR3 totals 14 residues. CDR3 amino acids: CATGPLAGTGELFF. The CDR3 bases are TGTGCCACCGGACCCTTGGCGGGCACCGGGGAGCTGTTTTTT.

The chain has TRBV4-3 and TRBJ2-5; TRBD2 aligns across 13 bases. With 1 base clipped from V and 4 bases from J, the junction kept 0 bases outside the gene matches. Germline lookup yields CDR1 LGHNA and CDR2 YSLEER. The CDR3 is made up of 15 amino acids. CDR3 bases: TGCGCCAGCAGCCAAGGACTAGCGGGAGGAGAGACCCAGTACTTC. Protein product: CASSQGLAGGETQYF.

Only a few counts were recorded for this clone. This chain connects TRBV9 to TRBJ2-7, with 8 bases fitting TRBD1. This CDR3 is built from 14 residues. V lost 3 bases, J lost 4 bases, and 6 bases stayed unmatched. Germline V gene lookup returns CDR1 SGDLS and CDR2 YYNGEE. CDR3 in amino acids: CASSGGQGRYEQYF. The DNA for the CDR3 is TGTGCCAGCAGCGGAGGACAGGGAAGGTACGAGCAGTACTTC. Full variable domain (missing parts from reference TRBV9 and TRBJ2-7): DSGVTQTPKHLITATGQRVTLRCSPRSGDLSVYWYQQSLDQGLQFLIQYYNGEERAKGNILERFSAQQFPDLHSELNLSSLELGDSALYFCASSGGQGRYEQYFGPGTRLTVT.

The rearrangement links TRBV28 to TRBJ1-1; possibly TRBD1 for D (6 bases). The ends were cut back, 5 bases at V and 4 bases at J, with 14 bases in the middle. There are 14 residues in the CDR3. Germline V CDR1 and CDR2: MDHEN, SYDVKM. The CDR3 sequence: CASSEQGGTTEAFF. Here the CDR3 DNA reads TGTGCCAGCAGTGAACAGGGTGGGACCACTGAAGCTTTCTTT. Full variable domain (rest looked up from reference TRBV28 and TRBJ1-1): DVKVTQSSRYLVKRTGEKVFLECVQDMDHENMFWYRQDPGLGLRLIYFSYDVKMKEKGDIPEGYSVSREKKERFSLILESASTNQTSMYLCASSEQGGTTEAFFGQGTRLTVV.

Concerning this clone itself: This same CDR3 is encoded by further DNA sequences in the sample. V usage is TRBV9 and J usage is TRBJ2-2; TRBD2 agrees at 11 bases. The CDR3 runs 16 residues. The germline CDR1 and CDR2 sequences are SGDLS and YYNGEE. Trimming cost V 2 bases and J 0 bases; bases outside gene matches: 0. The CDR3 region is CASSVTSGANTGELFF. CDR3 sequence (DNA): TGTGCCAGCAGCGTGACTAGCGGGGCGAACACCGGGGAGCTGTTTTTT.

In nucleotides, the CDR3 is TGTGCCAGCAGACCAAATACAGGGCCCCAAGAGACCCAGTACTTC. Its translation is CASRPNTGPQETQYF. V and J are TRBV28 and TRBJ2-5; maybe TRBD1 (6 bases). Looked up from germline, CDR1 is MDHEN and CDR2 is SYDVKM. The CDR3 runs 15 residues. V lost 6 bases, J lost 1 base, and 15 bases lay in between.

The CDR3 region has the DNA TGTGCCTGGACCAACGGACTTAGCACAGATACGCAGTATTTT. This codes for CAWTNGLSTDTQYF. J is TRBJ2-3 and V is TRBV30; tentative D call: TRBD2 (5 bases). Germline V lookup: CDR1 GTSNPN, CDR2 SVGIG (reference sequence). The ends were cut back, 4 bases at V and 0 bases at J, with 11 bases in the middle. This CDR3 has 14 residues.

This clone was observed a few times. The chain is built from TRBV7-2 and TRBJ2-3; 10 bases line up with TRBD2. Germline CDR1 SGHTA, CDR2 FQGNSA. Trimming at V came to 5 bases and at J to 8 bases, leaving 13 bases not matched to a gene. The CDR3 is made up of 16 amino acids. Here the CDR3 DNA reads TGTGCCAGCAGCCCTCAGTTCGGGGCTAGCGGGAGTACGCAGTATTTT. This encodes CASSPQFGASGSTQYF.

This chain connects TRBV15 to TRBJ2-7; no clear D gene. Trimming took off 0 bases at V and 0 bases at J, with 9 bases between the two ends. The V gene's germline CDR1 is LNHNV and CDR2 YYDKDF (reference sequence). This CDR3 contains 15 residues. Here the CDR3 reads CATSRDKLASYEQYF. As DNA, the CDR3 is TGTGCCACCAGCAGAGATAAGCTCGCCTCCTACGAGCAGTACTTC.

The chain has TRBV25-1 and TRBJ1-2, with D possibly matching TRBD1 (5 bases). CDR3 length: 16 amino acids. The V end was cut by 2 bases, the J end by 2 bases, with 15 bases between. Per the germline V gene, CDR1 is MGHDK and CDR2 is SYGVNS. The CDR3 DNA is TGTGCCAGCAGTGAACTGGTCGCAGGGCGGAACTATGGCTACACCTTC. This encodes CASSELVAGRNYGYTF.

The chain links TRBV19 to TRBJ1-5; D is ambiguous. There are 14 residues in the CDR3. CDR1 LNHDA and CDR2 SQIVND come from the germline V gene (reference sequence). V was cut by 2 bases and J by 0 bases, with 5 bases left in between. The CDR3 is CASSIQDSNQPQHF. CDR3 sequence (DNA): TGTGCCAGTAGTATACAGGATAGCAATCAGCCCCAGCATTTT.

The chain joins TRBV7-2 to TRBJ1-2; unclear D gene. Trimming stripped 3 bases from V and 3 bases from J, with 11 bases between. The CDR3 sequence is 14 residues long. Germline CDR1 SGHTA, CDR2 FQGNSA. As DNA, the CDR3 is TGTGCCAGCAGCTTGGCCCAGGTTTACTATGGCTACACCTTC. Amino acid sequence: CASSLAQVYYGYTF.

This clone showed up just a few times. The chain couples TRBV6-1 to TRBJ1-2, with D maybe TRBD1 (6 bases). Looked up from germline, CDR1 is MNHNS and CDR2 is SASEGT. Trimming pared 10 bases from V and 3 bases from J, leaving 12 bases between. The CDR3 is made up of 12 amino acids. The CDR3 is CATQTGDYGYTF. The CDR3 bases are TGTGCCACCCAGACAGGCGACTATGGCTACACCTTC.

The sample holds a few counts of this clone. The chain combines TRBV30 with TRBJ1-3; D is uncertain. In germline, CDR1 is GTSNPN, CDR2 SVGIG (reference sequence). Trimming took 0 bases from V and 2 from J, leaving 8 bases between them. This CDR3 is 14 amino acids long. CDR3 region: CAWSVPQAGNTIYF. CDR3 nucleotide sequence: TGTGCCTGGAGTGTACCCCAGGCTGGAAACACCATATATTTT.

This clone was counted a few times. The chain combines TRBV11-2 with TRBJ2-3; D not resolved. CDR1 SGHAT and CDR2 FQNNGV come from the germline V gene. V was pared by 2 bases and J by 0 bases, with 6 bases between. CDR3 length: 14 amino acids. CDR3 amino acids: CASSLIPSTDTQYF. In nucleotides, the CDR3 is TGTGCCAGCAGCTTAATCCCTAGCACAGATACGCAGTATTTT.

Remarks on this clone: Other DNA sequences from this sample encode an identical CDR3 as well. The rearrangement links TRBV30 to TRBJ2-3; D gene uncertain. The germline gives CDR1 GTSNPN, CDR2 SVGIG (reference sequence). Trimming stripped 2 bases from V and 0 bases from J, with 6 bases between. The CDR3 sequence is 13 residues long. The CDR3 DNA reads TGTGCCTGGAGTAGAGTTAGCACAGATACGCAGTATTTT. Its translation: CAWSRVSTDTQYF.

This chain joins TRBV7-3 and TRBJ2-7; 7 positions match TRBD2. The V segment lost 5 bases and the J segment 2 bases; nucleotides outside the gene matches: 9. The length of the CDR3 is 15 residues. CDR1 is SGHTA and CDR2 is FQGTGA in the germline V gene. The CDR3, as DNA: TGTGCCAGCAGCGAAGGACTAGTGGTAACCTACGAGCAGTACTTC. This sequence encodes CASSEGLVVTYEQYF.

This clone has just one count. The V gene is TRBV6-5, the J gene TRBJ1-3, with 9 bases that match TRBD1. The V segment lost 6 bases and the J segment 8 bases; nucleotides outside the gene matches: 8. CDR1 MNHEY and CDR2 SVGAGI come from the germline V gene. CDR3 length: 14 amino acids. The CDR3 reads CASRPGQGEHTIYF. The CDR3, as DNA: TGTGCCAGCAGGCCGGGACAGGGAGAACACACCATATATTTT.

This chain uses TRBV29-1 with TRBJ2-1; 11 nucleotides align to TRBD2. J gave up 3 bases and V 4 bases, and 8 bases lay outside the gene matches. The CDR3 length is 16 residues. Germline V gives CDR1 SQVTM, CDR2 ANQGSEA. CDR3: CSVVITSGGVYNEQFF. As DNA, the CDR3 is TGCAGCGTTGTTATAACTAGCGGGGGAGTCTACAATGAGCAGTTCTTC.